This TCR beta chain was sequenced in a study of T cell changes during pregnancy in multiple sclerosis. Clones were sequenced by immunoSEQ multiplex PCR, and TCRdb holds only the in-frame ones, with some missing. The table shows fewer than 50,000 clones, with approximately 92% occurring only once. This clone was seen once. Trimming removed 0 bases from V and 2 bases from J, with 14 bases in between. This CDR3 spans 17 amino acids. CDR1 is LNHDA, CDR2 SQIVND, per germline (reference sequence). The chain links TRBV19 to TRBJ1-5, with a tentative D call TRBD1 (5 bases). Sequencing used CD8+ T cells from peripheral blood mononuclear cells, obtained in the third trimester of pregnancy. The sequence derives from a female donor with multiple sclerosis, enrolled in a pregnancy study. The CDR3 here is CASSIDKQGYGNQPQHF. Here the CDR3 DNA reads TGTGCCAGTAGTATAGATAAGCAGGGTTATGGCAATCAGCCCCAGCATTTT. Full variable domain (outside the CDR3, taken from reference TRBV19 and TRBJ1-5): DGGITQSPKYLFRKEGQNVTLSCEQNLNHDAMYWYRQDPGQGLRLIYYSQIVNDFQKGDIAEGYSVSREKKESFPLTVTSAQKNPTAFYLCASSIDKQGYGNQPQHFGDGTRLSIL.